The following is a T cell receptor (beta chain) sequence with its context. In its sample, this clonotype was seen a few times. The specificity of this receptor is unknown. It has no much larger one-base neighbor in the sample; base qualities were not kept. The library was built by means of 5' RACE. Data came from an Illumina HiSeq 2000. A universal primer binding site was introduced by template switching, and a unique molecular identifier was present in the final cDNA, enabling accurate counting of TCR cDNA molecules. Specific primers in the conserved constant-segment region were used to synthesize first-strand cDNA for the TCR alpha and beta chains. To control for contamination, each cDNA library was double barcoded with a SMART-Mk sample barcode plus Illumina barcodes. TruSeq adapter sequences along with Illumina sample barcodes were introduced in two successive PCR steps. TCR alpha and beta cDNA libraries were sequenced on the Illumina HiSeq platform with custom primers. As for the original processing: Raw reads were processed with MiGEC to extract unique molecular identifiers, and MiXCR was used to determine CDR3 positions. Recombination models were inferred per individual with the repgenHMM and IGoR tools using an EM algorithm. Shared clonotype analysis was performed with the tcR package in R, normalizing sharing by the product of cloneset sizes. Out-of-frame nonproductive sequences were analyzed to study raw recombination free of thymic and clonal selection effects. TCRdb trimmed the raw reads at Q25, called clones with MiXCR and kept productive beta chains. Records with the same CDR3 protein are collapsed into one entry carrying the most frequent genes and DNA. TCRdb, rather than the study authors, made the V and J calls. This sample gives approximately 190,000 distinct CDR3 sequences in total; approximately 15% of them show up just once. 40% of the sample is taken by the ten largest.

All donors were healthy Caucasians. The twin cohort consisted of three pairs of female monozygotic twins, all aged about 18 to 29 years. Positive isolation kits from Invitrogen were used to isolate the CD4+ and CD8+ T cell populations. The CDR3 has 16 amino acids, counting the end cysteine and phenylalanine. Here the CDR3 DNA is all that survives: 48 bases in frame from base 1. CDR1 SGHRS and CDR2 YFSETQ were looked up in the germline V gene. The junction shows trimming of 5 bases on V and 1 base on J, and the gene matches do not reach 7 bases of it. This sample is drawn from a study of identical twins (TCRdb year 2016). Some background on the complete study: TCR alpha and beta repertoires from monozygotic twins, unrelated adults of various ages and cord blood were deep-sequenced to test whether fetal clonotypes persist. To rule out contamination, the twin experiments were replicated at different times with different library preparation protocols.

General conclusions and limits of the study: Because the same donors could not be followed over many years, conclusions were based on cross-sectional statistical analysis. Out-of-frame TCR alpha sequences shared between twins showed an excess of low generation-probability sequences compared with coincidental sharing between unrelated individuals. Recombination models systematically underestimated out-of-frame TCR alpha sharing in monozygotic twins but agreed with sharing between unrelated individuals. Invariant T cells such as MAIT and iNKT could partly confound zero-insertion analyses, although diverse VJ usage argued against such confounding for most clonotypes. Excess twin sharing in beta out-of-frame sequences was weaker because fewer shared sequences lowered the signal-to-noise ratio. Abundant cord blood beta clonotypes had fewer insertions, young adult naive repertoires showed a similar but weaker trend, and memory repertoires showed no such trend.

These sequences were also reported in another study, on T cells expressing NK-cell markers. As the second study states: About 8 donors provided sorted CD3+CD56+NKG2C+, CD3+CD56+NKG2C- and CD3+CD56-NKG2C+ T-cell subsets, whose TCR beta-chain repertoires were profiled. Of the eight sequenced donors, seven were found to be HCMV-seropositive and one was found to be HCMV-seronegative. To restrict sorting to alphabetaTCR-expressing T cells, an anti-gammadeltaTCR antibody was added in several experiments. In six donors, the dominant CD3+CD56+NKG2C+ clonotypes were among the top 10 CD8+ clonotypes and accounted for about 1.0-7.5% of CD8+ T cells. Those dominant clonotypes were again the most abundant among CD3+CD56-NKG2C+ cells in a few donors, at about 25-60.1%. Whether the expanded NKG2C-expressing T cell clones were specific for HCMV antigens remained unclear. The study sequenced eight donors, all healthy volunteers chosen at random: three men and five women. To determine HCMV serostatus, a commercial ELISA kit was used to detect HCMV-specific IgG in serum. MIGEC was used to demultiplex reads and group the reads by UMI, and MiTCR was used to assemble and quantify clonotypes. To exclude erroneous sequences, only TCR cDNA sequences supported by at least two reads were retained. Downstream repertoire analysis used the tcR package, and clonotypes were matched across fractions by CDR3 nucleotide sequence plus V segment. Antigen specificity was annotated against VDJdb with VDJmatch, allowing one amino acid substitution in CDR3.

The specimen sequenced was CD8+ T cells sorted from blood. The TCR comes from a young woman in good health. The chain uses TRBV5-1 and TRBJ2-7; the central 12 bases match TRBD2. The CDR3 protein sequence reads: CASRFGLAGPSYEQYF. At the DNA level, the sequence is TGCGCCAGCAGATTTGGACTAGCGGGGCCGTCCTACGAGCAGTACTTC. Joined to the reference TRBV5-1 and TRBJ2-7 proteins, this CDR3 gives the full variable domain: KAGVTQTPRYLIKTRGQQVTLSCSPISGHRSVSWYQQTPGQGLQFLFEYFSETQRNKGNFPGRFSGRQFSNSRSEMNVSTLELGDSALYLCASRFGLAGPSYEQYFGPGTRLTVT.